A single sample is the source of the 32 T cell receptor beta chains below, sequenced in a study of shared clonotypes between healthy human individuals. Repertoires were generated with immunoSEQ multiplex PCR, while TCRdb's copy carries only in-frame clones and drops some. Here the sample spans 600,000 to 750,000 clones, roughly 72% being singletons. The specimen was memory CD4+ T cells sorted from blood. Subset: CD45RA-negative fraction. These receptors were taken from a woman aged 25 to 45 in good health.

The V call is TRBV11-2, the J call TRBJ2-2; D perhaps matches TRBD2 (6 bases). Trimming left V 5 bases short and J 2 bases short, with 15 bases between. The V gene's germline CDR1 is SGHAT and CDR2 FQNNGV. The CDR3 loop spans 16 amino acids. This CDR3 is CASSPSSGFNTGELFF. The DNA of the CDR3 is TGTGCCAGCAGCCCATCGAGCGGGTTTAACACCGGGGAGCTGTTTTTT.

This clone has a single count. The chain employs TRBV6-1 and TRBJ2-1; D remains ambiguous. Trimming removed 6 bases from V and 6 bases from J, with 12 bases in between. CDR3 length: 13 amino acids. Germline-derived CDR1 and CDR2 are MNHNS and SASEGT. DNA of the CDR3: TGTGCCAGCAGCGCGGAGTGGTTCAATGAGCAGTTCTTC. This sequence encodes CASSAEWFNEQFF.

The chain uses TRBV6-5 and TRBJ1-4; D unresolved. V was cut by 4 bases and J by 0 bases, with 9 bases left in between. This CDR3 region has 15 residues. From germline, CDR1 is MNHEY and CDR2 SVGAGI. The CDR3: CASSSRPATNEKLFF. For the CDR3, the DNA is TGTGCCAGCAGTTCGCGACCTGCAACTAATGAAAAACTGTTTTTT.

This chain's CDR3 is CASSEGTGRVDTQYF. CDR3 DNA sequence: TGTGCCAGCAGTGAAGGAACAGGCCGGGTAGATACGCAGTATTTT. The rearrangement joins TRBV2 to TRBJ2-3, with a weak D call TRBD1 (5 bases). Trimming stripped 1 base from V and 5 bases from J, with 13 bases between. Germline CDR1 and CDR2: SNHLY and FYNNEI. The length of the CDR3 is 15 residues. Together with reference TRBV2 and TRBJ2-3, the CDR3 gives the full variable domain: EPEVTQTPSHQVTQMGQEVILRCVPISNHLYFYWYRQILGQKVEFLVSFYNNEISEKSEIFDDQFSVERPDGSNFTLKIRSTKLEDSAMYFCASSEGTGRVDTQYFGPGTRLTVL.

This clone has a handful of counts. The V and J genes are TRBV5-6 and TRBJ2-1, with 10 nucleotides matching TRBD2. The length of the CDR3 is 16 residues. The germline V gene encodes CDR1 SGHDT and CDR2 YYEEEE. V shed 1 base and J 7 bases; nucleotides not matched to a gene: 8. The CDR3 region has the DNA TGTGCCAGCAGCTTGCCCCTGGGACTAGCGACAAATGAGCAGTTCTTC. Its protein product is CASSLPLGLATNEQFF.

CDR3 residues: CASSLFQNTEAFF. As DNA, the CDR3 is TGTGCCAGCAGCTTGTTTCAAAACACTGAAGCTTTCTTT. The genes are TRBV5-4 and TRBJ1-1; D is undetermined. The germline V gene encodes CDR1 SGHNT and CDR2 YYREEE (reference sequence). The CDR3 is made up of 13 amino acids. Trimming took off 1 base at V and 2 bases at J, with 6 bases between the two ends.

The V and J genes are TRBV21-1 and TRBJ1-5. TRBV21-1 is labeled a pseudogene. The CDR3 is made up of 15 amino acids. The DNA of the CDR3 is TGTGCCAGCAGCCCCTCGGGGAGGACTAATCAGCCCCAGCATTTT. Residues: CASSPSGRTNQPQHF.

The chain recombines TRBV5-1 with TRBJ2-2; no clear D. Trimming removed 7 bases from V and 6 bases from J, with 19 bases in between. Germline V gene data show CDR1 as SGHRS and CDR2 as YFSETQ. The CDR3 has 15 residues. The CDR3 bases are TGCGCCAGCCGAAGAACGTTCTCCGCCCCCGGGGAGCTGTTTTTT. Translated: CASRRTFSAPGELFF.

This clone was detected once. The V call is TRBV6-5, the J call TRBJ2-7; 10 nucleotides align to TRBD1. The germline V gene encodes CDR1 MNHEY and CDR2 SVGAGI. The CDR3 spans 16 residues. V was pared by 3 bases and J by 4 bases, with 9 bases of the junction left unmatched. The CDR3 sequence: CASSYGAGTGVYEQYF. CDR3 DNA: TGTGCCAGCAGTTATGGTGCCGGGACAGGGGTGTACGAGCAGTACTTC.

This clone came up many times. V is TRBV5-6 and J is TRBJ2-5; D may be TRBD1 (6 bases). Germline assignment: CDR1 SGHDT and CDR2 YYEEEE. Trimming took off 2 bases at V and 9 bases at J, with 17 bases between the two ends. The CDR3 runs 14 residues. The CDR3 DNA reads as TGTGCCAGCAGCTTAAGGGCTCCTAAGGGGGCCCAGTACTTC. Amino acids: CASSLRAPKGAQYF.

This clone occurred a few times. The V gene is TRBV5-6, the J gene TRBJ2-1; D assignment may be TRBD1 or TRBD2 (5 bases each). This CDR3 region has 16 residues. Germline CDR1 and CDR2: SGHDT and YYEEEE. With 0 bases removed from V and 9 bases from J, the gap between germline ends came to 19 bases. DNA of the CDR3: TGTGCCAGCAGCTTGGACAGGAGGAGTAGCTTTGCTGAGCAGTTCTTC. This codes for CASSLDRRSSFAEQFF.

The chain uses TRBV19 and TRBJ2-7; D uncertain. The CDR3 length is 14 residues. V lost 1 base and J lost 9, with 16 bases in between. Germline lookup yields CDR1 LNHDA and CDR2 SQIVND (reference sequence). CDR3 in amino acids: CASSIAAAPQGQYF. CDR3 DNA: TGTGCCAGTAGTATAGCTGCGGCCCCCCAAGGGCAGTACTTC. Filled out from reference TRBV19 and TRBJ2-7, the complete variable domain reads DGGITQSPKYLFRKEGQNVTLSCEQNLNHDAMYWYRQDPGQGLRLIYYSQIVNDFQKGDIAEGYSVSREKKESFPLTVTSAQKNPTAFYLCASSIAAAPQGQYFGPGTRLTVT.

The V call is TRBV28, the J call TRBJ1-4, with D possibly TRBD1 on 5 matching bases. The CDR3 length is 16 residues. Germline CDR1 reads MDHEN; CDR2 reads SYDVKM. With 10 bases removed from V and 2 bases from J, the gap between germline ends came to 20 bases. CDR3 DNA: TGTGCCACCTCGCAGGGACTTTCGCAGACTAATGAAAAACTGTTTTTT. Encoded protein: CATSQGLSQTNEKLFF. Full variable domain (outside the CDR3, taken from reference TRBV28 and TRBJ1-4): DVKVTQSSRYLVKRTGEKVFLECVQDMDHENMFWYRQDPGLGLRLIYFSYDVKMKEKGDIPEGYSVSREKKERFSLILESASTNQTSMYLCATSQGLSQTNEKLFFGSGTQLSVL.

This clone was counted ten times or more. The sample has other DNA sequences that encode this CDR3 too. The chain links TRBV5-1 to TRBJ2-7, with 13 positions matching TRBD2. Germline trimming cut 4 bases from V and 6 bases from J; bases unmatched to any gene: 4. The CDR3 contains 14 residues. CDR1 and CDR2 from the germline V gene are SGHRS and YFSETQ. In DNA form, the CDR3 reads TGCGCCAGCAGCCCCGGGACTAGCGGGACCGAGCAGTACTTC. Amino acid sequence: CASSPGTSGTEQYF.

The CDR3 DNA follows: TGTGCCATCAGTGAGCTCGGACAGGGGGCATCTGAAGCTTTCTTT. Translating gives CAISELGQGASEAFF. The chain recombines TRBV10-3 with TRBJ1-1, with 11 bases matching TRBD1. J lost 6 bases, V lost 2 bases, and 5 bases had no gene match. The CDR3 loop spans 15 amino acids. Germline V gene lookup returns CDR1 ENHRY and CDR2 SYGVKD.

The chain is built from TRBV27 and TRBJ1-1, with TRBD1 identical over 7 bases. V gave up 5 bases and J gave up 5 bases; unmatched junction bases: 5. From germline, CDR1 is MNHEY and CDR2 SMNVEV (reference sequence). The CDR3 loop spans 13 amino acids. Here the CDR3 reads CASSPSTGTEAFF. The DNA for the CDR3 is TGTGCCAGCAGTCCCTCGACAGGGACTGAAGCTTTCTTT.

The J gene is TRBJ1-1, the V gene TRBV28, with D unresolved. V was trimmed by 3 bases and J by 2 bases, leaving 10 bases between them. Germline CDR1 is MDHEN and CDR2 is SYDVKM. This CDR3 region has 14 residues. As DNA, the CDR3 is TGTGCCAGCAGTTTCAGCCAACGTAACACTGAAGCTTTCTTT. It encodes CASSFSQRNTEAFF.

The chain couples TRBV7-8 to TRBJ2-3; 8 nucleotides match TRBD2. With 1 base clipped from V and 3 bases from J, the junction kept 3 bases outside the gene matches. The CDR3 runs to 15 residues. CDR1 is SGHVS and CDR2 is FQNEAQ in the germline V gene. The CDR3 coding sequence is TGTGCCAGCAGCTTAGAAGGACTAGCTACAGATACGCAGTATTTT. It translates to CASSLEGLATDTQYF.

V is TRBV18 and J is TRBJ2-2; 12 positions match TRBD2. The germline CDR1 and CDR2 sequences are KGHSH and LQKENI. Germline trimming cut 0 bases from V and 7 bases from J; bases unmatched to any gene: 6. The CDR3 runs to 17 residues. This CDR3 is CASSPPTSGSEHGELFF. Written as DNA, the CDR3 is TGTGCCAGCTCACCACCGACTAGCGGGAGCGAGCACGGGGAGCTGTTTTTT.

The J gene is TRBJ2-7, the V gene TRBV20-1, with D unclear. V gave up 5 bases and J gave up 5 bases, with 7 bases separating them. The CDR3 consists of 10 residues. From germline, CDR1 is DFQATT and CDR2 SNEGSKA (reference sequence). CDR3 nucleotides: TGCAGTGCTTATGGGAACGAGCAGTACTTC. This codes for CSAYGNEQYF.

This rearrangement joins TRBV7-2 to TRBJ2-2; no definite D call. The V end lost 5 bases, the J end lost 6 bases, and 10 bases lay between the germline ends. CDR1 is SGHTA and CDR2 is FQGNSA in the germline V gene. The CDR3 is 13 residues long. The CDR3, as DNA: TGTGCCAGCAGCCAGTTTATCTCCGGGGAGCTGTTTTTT. It yields the protein CASSQFISGELFF.

In DNA form, the CDR3 reads TGTGCCAGCAGCCTGACTAGCGTCTCAGATACGCAGTATTTT. It specifies CASSLTSVSDTQYF. The V and J genes are TRBV5-4 and TRBJ2-3; 8 bases are a match to TRBD2. V was clipped by 4 bases and J by 4 bases; unmatched bases: 5. This CDR3 has 14 amino acids. In germline, CDR1 is SGHNT, CDR2 YYREEE (reference sequence).

The V and J genes are TRBV6-5 and TRBJ2-5; 8 positions agree with TRBD2. The CDR3 contains 13 residues. Germline CDR1 and CDR2: MNHEY and SVGAGI. Trimming at V came to 5 bases and at J to 1 base, leaving 0 bases not matched to a gene. In nucleotides, the CDR3 is TGTGCCAGCAGTGGACTAGCCCAAGAGACCCAGTACTTC. Translating it yields CASSGLAQETQYF.

The chain couples TRBV5-4 to TRBJ2-3, with TRBD2 matching 11 bases. Trimming cost V 4 bases and J 5 bases; bases outside gene matches: 6. The CDR3 contains 15 residues. Germline V gives CDR1 SGHNT, CDR2 YYREEE (reference sequence). The CDR3 DNA reads as TGTGCCAGCAGCCCTTCACTAGCGGGAGTAGATACGCAGTATTTT. Translation gives CASSPSLAGVDTQYF. Based on the CDR3 plus reference TRBV5-4 and TRBJ2-3, the full variable domain is ETGVTQSPTHLIKTRGQQVTLRCSSQSGHNTVSWYQQALGQGPQFIFQYYREEENGRGNFPPRFSGLQFPNYSSELNVNALELDDSALYLCASSPSLAGVDTQYFGPGTRLTVL.

Turning to this clone: This may arise from a read error, as a much more abundant clone is one base away. This sample includes further DNA sequences coding for the same CDR3. The chain joins TRBV7-3 to TRBJ1-1; D remains unclear. Germline-derived CDR1 and CDR2 are SGHTA and FQGTGA. The CDR3 is made up of 13 amino acids. V was cut by 5 bases and J by 3 bases, with 10 bases left in between. The CDR3 nucleotides read TGTGCCAGCAGCAGTCAACGGGACACTGAAGCTTTCTTT. It encodes CASSSQRDTEAFF.

The rearrangement uses TRBV21-1 and TRBJ1-1; TRBD1 is taken as the D call from the table, unchecked against the DNA. TRBV21-1 is listed as a pseudogene. CDR3 length: 13 residues. CDR3 region: CAGGTKDRGVAFF. CDR3 DNA sequence: TGTGCCGGCGGCACAAAGGACAGGGGTGTAGCTTTCTTT.

The chain recombines TRBV7-5 with TRBJ2-7; TRBD1 was called by the table and not checked on the DNA. TRBV7-5 is described as a pseudogene. There are 16 residues in the CDR3. In DNA form, the CDR3 reads TGTGTCAGAAGCTTAGAGCAGGGCCGGAGCTCCTACGAGCAGTACTTC. Translation: CVRSLEQGRSSYEQYF.

The rearrangement joins TRBV6-4 to TRBJ2-5; D is perhaps TRBD2 (6 bases). V gave up 2 bases and J gave up 2 bases, with 9 bases separating them. This CDR3 spans 14 amino acids. CDR1 and CDR2 (germline): MRHNA, SNTAGT. The CDR3 is CASSDRDLQETQYF. The CDR3 coding sequence is TGTGCCAGCAGTGACAGGGACTTACAAGAGACCCAGTACTTC.

This clone was detected once. The rearrangement joins TRBV14 to TRBJ2-7; D is uncertain. Germline V gene sequence: CDR1 SGHDN, CDR2 FVKESK. Deletions cut 1 base from V and 6 bases from J, with 7 bases between. This CDR3 contains 12 residues. This CDR3 reads CASSQGYVEQYF. The CDR3 nucleotides read TGTGCCAGCAGCCAAGGATATGTCGAGCAGTACTTC. The full variable domain, with the rest looked up from reference TRBV14 and TRBJ2-7, is EAGVTQFPSHSVIEKGQTVTLRCDPISGHDNLYWYRRVMGKEIKFLLHFVKESKQDESGMPNNRFLAERTGGTYSTLKVQPAELEDSGVYFCASSQGYVEQYFGPGTRLTVT.

The chain employs TRBV9 and TRBJ1-5; 7 nucleotides match TRBD1. The V gene's germline CDR1 is SGDLS and CDR2 YYNGEE. V lost 0 bases and J lost 3; bases outside the gene matches: 3. This CDR3 has 15 amino acids. The CDR3 DNA reads as TGTGCCAGCAGCGTAGGCAGGGGGGTCAATCAGCCCCAGCATTTT. It encodes CASSVGRGVNQPQHF.

V and J are TRBV7-9 and TRBJ2-7; the D gene could be TRBD1 or TRBD2 (7 bases each). Germline V CDR1 and CDR2: SEHNR, FQNEAQ (reference sequence). The V and J ends lost 5 bases and 3 bases respectively, with 20 bases between them. The CDR3 runs 16 residues. As DNA, the CDR3 is TGTGCCAGCAGCCCGCAGGGGGGAGGGGCGCTCTACGAGCAGTACTTC. This codes for CASSPQGGGALYEQYF.

The chain's CDR3 is CASSQEGSHSGNTIYF. The DNA for the CDR3 is TGCGCCAGCAGCCAAGAGGGCAGCCACTCTGGAAACACCATATATTTT. The chain joins TRBV4-1 to TRBJ1-3; no firm D call. The length of the CDR3 is 16 residues. V shed 0 bases and J shed 0 bases, with 9 bases lying between them. Germline V gives CDR1 MGHRA, CDR2 YSYEKL.